This TCR beta chain was sequenced in a study of T-cell reconstitution after alpha-beta-depleted transplantation in children (dated by TCRdb to about 2016). Regarding the complete study: The study quantitatively tracked T-cell immune reconstitution after TCRalphabeta/CD19-depleted allogeneic hematopoietic cell transplantation in children using TCR repertoire profiling.

Libraries were prepared through PCR. This sample was sequenced with an Illumina HiSeq 2500. Molecular barcoding was employed in the preparation of TCR libraries, with unique molecular identifiers being used to normalize TCRbeta repertoire quantification. Using fastp trimming at Q25 and MiXCR clonotype assembly, TCRdb reanalyzed the public sequencing data and kept in-frame beta chains. Every distinct CDR3 protein forms one entry, paired with its most common genes and DNA. Here the sample has around 250,000 distinct CDR3 sequences; roughly 9.5% occur a single time. Jointly, the top ten make up 10% of the sample. About this clonotype: Its antigen remains unidentified. Base qualities are not provided; no much larger clone lies one nucleotide away.

CDR1 is given as SGHVT and CDR2 as SQSDAQ, both from the germline V gene. There are 18 amino acids in the CDR3, from cysteine to phenylalanine inclusive. Only CDR3 DNA remains: 54 bases, in frame from the first base. Trimmed from V: 11 bases; trimmed from J: 1 base; junction bases lacking a gene match: 20. This receptor was taken from a human donor who donated a stem cell graft to a child with SCID. The material was PBMCs from the stem cell graft donor, obtained from the stem cell graft. The chain couples TRBV7-4 to TRBJ1-1, with TRBD1 matching 9 junction bases. The nucleotide sequence reads as follows: TGTGCCTCCTGCGATGATAGAACAGGGGGCGCATGGAACACTGAAGCTTTCTTT. Protein translation: CASCDDRTGGAWNTEAFF.